This T cell receptor (beta chain) was sequenced for a study of blood T cell repertoires in COVID-19. In the study's own analysis: Reference gene primer amplification in the assay estimated nucleated cell counts. Libraries were prepared by immunoSEQ multiplex PCR; TCRdb keeps only in-frame clonotypes and omits some of them. Clone size and the V and J calls come from that table; the DNA yielded D and trimming. The table lists around 100,000 clones, approximately 80% of them singletons. Sequencing input: peripheral blood. The TCR was taken from a human donor in a cohort sampled during active or convalescent COVID-19.

This chain's CDR3 is CASSEYRGQGYYEQYF. Here the CDR3 DNA reads TGTGCCAGCAGTGAATATAGGGGGCAGGGGTACTACGAGCAGTACTTC. The chain is built from TRBV25-1 and TRBJ2-7; the match to TRBD1 covers 7 bases. Germline trimming cut 0 bases from V and 3 bases from J; bases unmatched to any gene: 8. Germline V gene lookup returns CDR1 MGHDK and CDR2 SYGVNS. The CDR3 loop spans 16 amino acids.